The rows below give T cell receptor beta chains drawn from one sample of a study of control samples from healthy donors and cancer patients. Profiling relied on immunoSEQ multiplex PCR, and the TCRdb table lists in-frame clones only, not all of them. The repertoire consists of around 55,000 clones, with approximately 95% occurring once and the leading ten covering 0.9% to 1.2%. Sequenced: blood. All receptors derive from a woman younger than 30 in good health. CDR3s include the opening cysteine and the closing phenylalanine or tryptophan. Each record gives: clone size, D gene, J gene, V gene, CDR3 DNA, CDR3 protein. A D gene is named only where the DNA matches it firmly. For some rows the clone size is stated as once, few or many, or as a class when expanded; others skip it.

NA | NA | TRBJ1-1 | TRBV28 | TGTGCCAGCAGTCCCGGGACCCTTTACACTGAAGCTTTCTTT | CASSPGTLYTEAFF
NA | NA | TRBJ2-1 | TRBV5-6 | TGTGCCAGCAGCTTGGGTGGGGGGGCTTACAATGAGCAGTTCTTC | CASSLGGGAYNEQFF
once | TRBD2 | TRBJ2-1 | TRBV9 | TGTGCCAGCAGCGTAGGATCCGGGGGAGGGTACAATGAGCAGTTCTTC | CASSVGSGGGYNEQFF
NA | TRBD1 | TRBJ1-1 | TRBV29-1 | TGCAGCGTTGCCCCCGGGACAGGGAACACTGAAGCTTTCTTT | CSVAPGTGNTEAFF
NA | TRBD1 | TRBJ1-5 | TRBV30 | TGTGCCTGGAGTAGGGACAGCCTAAATCAGCCCCAGCATTTT | CAWSRDSLNQPQHF
NA | TRBD1 | TRBJ1-3 | TRBV14 | TGTGCCAGCAGCCTCGACAGGGGTTCTGGAAACACCATATATTTT | CASSLDRGSGNTIYF
NA | NA | TRBJ1-5 | TRBV4-1 | TGCGCCAGCAGCCAAGGACGGCGAAATCAGCCCCAGCATTTT | CASSQGRRNQPQHF
NA | NA | TRBJ1-5 | TRBV19 | TGTGCCAGTAGTCTGGCAGCTGTAAACAATCAGCCCCAGCATTTT | CASSLAAVNNQPQHF
NA | TRBD2 | TRBJ2-5 | TRBV10-3 | TGTGCCATCACTCTACTAGCGGGGGGGCCGGAGACCCAGTACTTC | CAITLLAGGPETQYF
NA | NA | TRBJ1-1 | TRBV11-2 | TGTGCCAGCAGTCTTACTCACGGGTACACTGAAGCTTTCTTT | CASSLTHGYTEAFF
NA | NA | TRBJ2-5 | TRBV10-2 | TGCGCCAGCAGTGAGTCGTCACTAGAGGAGACCCAGTACTTC | CASSESSLEETQYF
once | NA | TRBJ2-7 | TRBV4-1 | TGCGCCAGCAGCCAAGATCGTGGGGGCGCCTACGAGCAGTACTTC | CASSQDRGGAYEQYF
NA | NA | TRBJ1-2 | TRBV5-1 | TGCGCCAGCAGCTTGGGACAGCTGAAGGGCTATGGCTACACCTTC | CASSLGQLKGYGYTF
NA | NA | TRBJ1-3 | TRBV2 | TGTGCCAGCGTAAGGGACACCCCCTCTGGAAACACCATATATTTT | CASVRDTPSGNTIYF
NA | NA | TRBJ2-5 | TRBV27 | TGTGCCAGCAGTTTGTTGTCTGACAAAGAGACCCAGTACTTC | CASSLLSDKETQYF
NA | NA | TRBJ1-4 | TRBV18 | TGTGCCAGCTCATCTAATGAAAAACTGTTTTTT | CASSSNEKLFF
NA | TRBD1 | TRBJ1-5 | TRBV18 | TGTGCCAGCTCACCACGGTCGACAGGGGTTTGGAATCAGCCCCAGCATTTT | CASSPRSTGVWNQPQHF
NA | TRBD1 | TRBJ1-2 | TRBV27 | TGTGCCAGCAGTTCCCGGGACAGGGTATATGGCTACACCTTC | CASSSRDRVYGYTF
NA | NA | TRBJ1-1 | TRBV6-5 | TGTGCCAGCAGACAACTCGGGGGTAACACTGAAGCTTTCTTT | CASRQLGGNTEAFF
NA | TRBD1 | TRBJ2-5 | TRBV10-2 | TGCGCCAGCAGTAGGACAGGGGACGCCTACCAAGAGACCCAGTACTTC | CASSRTGDAYQETQYF
NA | TRBD1 | TRBJ2-2 | TRBV7-8 | TGTGCCAGCAGCTCTTGGACAGGCGCCGGGGAGCTGTTTTTT | CASSSWTGAGELFF
NA | NA | TRBJ1-1 | TRBV30 | TGTGCCTGGAGTCCTAGACCTGTCCCCACTGAAGCTTTCTTT | CAWSPRPVPTEAFF
NA | TRBD2 | TRBJ2-1 | TRBV6-5 | TGTGCCAGCCGGGACTACCTCGAGCAGTTCTTC | CASRDYLEQFF
NA | TRBD2 | TRBJ2-3 | TRBV30 | TGTGCCTGGAGTGTACAATCTGGGACTAGCGGCAATACGCAGTATTTT | CAWSVQSGTSGNTQYF
NA | NA | TRBJ1-5 | TRBV4-1 | TGCGCCAGCAGCCCCGCCCCAGGACTCAATCAGCCCCAGCATTTT | CASSPAPGLNQPQHF
NA | NA | TRBJ1-1 | TRBV3-1/TRBV3-2 | TGTGCCAGCAGCCTCTCACAAGGGGTGAACACTGAAGCTTTCTTT | CASSLSQGVNTEAFF